This TCR beta chain derives from a study of control samples from healthy donors and cancer patients (TCRdb year 2020). The protocol used for the library was the immunoSEQ multiplex PCR assay. The source is immuneACCESS, and TCRdb retained only in-frame sequences with V and J called. Part of the clones is not carried over; for the studies checked, unresolved V genes explain less than half of this, and the remainder is unexplained. This sample has 95,000 to 100,000 clones in its table, and about 89% of those were observed once. The ten largest clones take up 7.5% to 10% of the sample. As concerns this clone: What this receptor recognizes is not known. Base-call qualities are not available, and no considerably larger clone is one nucleotide away.

Via the germline V gene (reference sequence), CDR1 is SEHNR and CDR2 FQNEAQ. The CDR3 goes from the cysteine to the phenylalanine over 16 residues. This entry keeps only the CDR3 DNA: 48 bases, framed from base 1. V was cut back by 5 bases and J by 1 base, leaving a gap of 15 bases between them. The source of this sequence is a man between 25 and 39 years old in good health. This chain is built from TRBV7-9 and TRBJ2-4, with a tentative D gene TRBD1 over 5 matching bases. What was sequenced was blood. The sequence in DNA is TGTGCCAGCAGCCTCAAAGAGGCAGGGGCCAAAAACATTCAGTACTTC. Translated, this gives CASSLKEAGAKNIQYF.